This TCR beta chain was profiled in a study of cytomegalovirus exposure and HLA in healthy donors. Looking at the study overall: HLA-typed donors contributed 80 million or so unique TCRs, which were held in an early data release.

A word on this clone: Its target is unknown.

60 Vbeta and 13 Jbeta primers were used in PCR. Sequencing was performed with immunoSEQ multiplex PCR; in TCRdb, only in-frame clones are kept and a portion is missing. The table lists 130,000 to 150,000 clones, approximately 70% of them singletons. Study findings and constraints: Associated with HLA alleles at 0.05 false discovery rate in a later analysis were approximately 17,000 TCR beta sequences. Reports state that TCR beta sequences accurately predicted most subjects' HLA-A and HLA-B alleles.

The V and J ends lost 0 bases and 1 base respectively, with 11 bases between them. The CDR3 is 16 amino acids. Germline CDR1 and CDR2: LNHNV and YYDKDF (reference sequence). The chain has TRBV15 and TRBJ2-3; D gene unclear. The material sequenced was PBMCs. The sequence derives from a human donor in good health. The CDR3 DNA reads TGTGCCACCAGCAGAGATCGAAACGGTCGCACAGATACGCAGTATTTT. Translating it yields CATSRDRNGRTDTQYF.